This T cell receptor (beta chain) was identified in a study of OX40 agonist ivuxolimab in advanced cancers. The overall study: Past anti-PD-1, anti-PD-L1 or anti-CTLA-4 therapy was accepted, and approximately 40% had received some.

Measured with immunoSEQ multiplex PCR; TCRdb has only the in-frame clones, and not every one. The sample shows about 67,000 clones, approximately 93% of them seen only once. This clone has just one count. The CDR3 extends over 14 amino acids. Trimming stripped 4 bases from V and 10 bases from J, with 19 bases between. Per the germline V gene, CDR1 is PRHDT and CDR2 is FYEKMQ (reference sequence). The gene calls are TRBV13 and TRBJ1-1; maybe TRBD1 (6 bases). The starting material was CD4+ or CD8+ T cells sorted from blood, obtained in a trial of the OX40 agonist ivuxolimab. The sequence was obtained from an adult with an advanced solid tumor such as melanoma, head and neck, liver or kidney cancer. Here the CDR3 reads CASSSPWGGVGAFF. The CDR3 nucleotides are TGTGCCAGCAGCTCCCCTTGGGGGGGCGTAGGAGCTTTCTTT.